This T cell receptor (beta chain) originates from a study of vaccination and CD4 T cells after COVID-19. This CDR3 has 15 residues. V lost 5 bases and J lost 0; bases outside the gene matches: 3. Scientists ran DNA taken from cultured CD4+ T cells through the Oncomine TCR Beta short-read assay for sequencing. One entry per CDR3 protein, called by TCRdb with MiXCR from the PCR reads. Found here are some 4,000 distinct CDR3 sequences, approximately 25% of them singletons; the top ten hold around 30%. Treatment described: approximately 9-day PBMC culture with coronavirus spike peptide pools or control peptides (ViraFEST assay). After expanding antigen-specific T cells with peptide pools, ViraFEST sequenced their TCRs. On this clonotype: Its specificity is not known.

This sequence joins TRBV12-3 or TRBV12-4 and TRBJ2-3; 9 bases are shared with TRBD2. This sequence originates from a human donor who had recovered from COVID-19. Sequenced input: CD4+ T cells from blood, cultured in vitro. The CDR3, as DNA: TGTGCCAGCAGTCCCACTAGCGGGAGCACAGATACGCAGTATTTT. As protein: CASSPTSGSTDTQYF.